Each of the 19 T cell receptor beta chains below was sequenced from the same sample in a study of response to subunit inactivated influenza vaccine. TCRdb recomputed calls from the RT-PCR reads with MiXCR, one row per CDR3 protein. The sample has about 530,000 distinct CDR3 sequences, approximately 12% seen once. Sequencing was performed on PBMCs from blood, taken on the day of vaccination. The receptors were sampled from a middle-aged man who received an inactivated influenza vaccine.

CDR3 in amino acids: CASWRGETYEQYF. DNA for the CDR3: TGTGCCAGCTGGAGGGGGGAGACCTACGAGCAGTACTTC. This chain uses TRBV6-1 with TRBJ2-7; the D call may be TRBD1 or TRBD2 (6 bases each). Trimming took off 8 bases at V and 2 bases at J, with 13 bases between the two ends. The CDR3 extends over 13 amino acids. Germline V lookup: CDR1 MNHNS, CDR2 SASEGT.

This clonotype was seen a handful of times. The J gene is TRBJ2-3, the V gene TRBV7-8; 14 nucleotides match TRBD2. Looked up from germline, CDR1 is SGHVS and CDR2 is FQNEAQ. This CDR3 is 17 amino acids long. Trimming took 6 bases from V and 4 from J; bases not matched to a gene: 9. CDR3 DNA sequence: TGTGCCAGCAGAGCCGGGACTAGCGGGAGTAGGGCAGATACGCAGTATTTT. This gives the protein CASRAGTSGSRADTQYF.

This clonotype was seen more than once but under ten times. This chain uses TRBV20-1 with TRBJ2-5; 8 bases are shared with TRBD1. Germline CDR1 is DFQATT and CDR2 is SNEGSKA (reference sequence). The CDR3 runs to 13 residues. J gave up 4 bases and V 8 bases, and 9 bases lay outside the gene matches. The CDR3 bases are TGCAGTACCCGGACAGGGTTTCGAGAGACCCAGTACTTC. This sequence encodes CSTRTGFRETQYF.

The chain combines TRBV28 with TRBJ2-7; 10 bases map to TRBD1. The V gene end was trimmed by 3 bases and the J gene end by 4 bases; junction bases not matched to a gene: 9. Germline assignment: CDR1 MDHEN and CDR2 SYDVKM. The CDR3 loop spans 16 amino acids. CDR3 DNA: TGTGCCAGCAGTTTCCCTATAAGGACAGGGGGGTACGAGCAGTACTTC. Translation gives CASSFPIRTGGYEQYF. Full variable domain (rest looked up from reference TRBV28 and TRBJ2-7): DVKVTQSSRYLVKRTGEKVFLECVQDMDHENMFWYRQDPGLGLRLIYFSYDVKMKEKGDIPEGYSVSREKKERFSLILESASTNQTSMYLCASSFPIRTGGYEQYFGPGTRLTVT.

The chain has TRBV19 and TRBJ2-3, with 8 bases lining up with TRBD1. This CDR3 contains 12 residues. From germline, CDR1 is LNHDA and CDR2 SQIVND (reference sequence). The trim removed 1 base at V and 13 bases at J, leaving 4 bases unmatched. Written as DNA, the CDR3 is TGTGCCAGTAGTATAGGGGGGACAGGAAAGTATTTT. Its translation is CASSIGGTGKYF.

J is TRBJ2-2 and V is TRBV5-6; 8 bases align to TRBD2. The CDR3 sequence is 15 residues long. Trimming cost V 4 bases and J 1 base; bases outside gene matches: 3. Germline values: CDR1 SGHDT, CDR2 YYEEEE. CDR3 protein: CASSRTSQNTGELFF. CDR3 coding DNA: TGTGCCAGCAGCAGGACTAGCCAGAACACCGGGGAGCTGTTTTTT.

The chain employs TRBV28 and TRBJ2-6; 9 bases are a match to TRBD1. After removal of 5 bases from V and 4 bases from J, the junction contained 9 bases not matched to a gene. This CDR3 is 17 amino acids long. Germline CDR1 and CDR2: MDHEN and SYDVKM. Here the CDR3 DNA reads TGTGCCAGCAGTAGAGGACAGGGGCGTTTAGGGGCCAACGTCCTGACTTTC. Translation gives CASSRGQGRLGANVLTF.

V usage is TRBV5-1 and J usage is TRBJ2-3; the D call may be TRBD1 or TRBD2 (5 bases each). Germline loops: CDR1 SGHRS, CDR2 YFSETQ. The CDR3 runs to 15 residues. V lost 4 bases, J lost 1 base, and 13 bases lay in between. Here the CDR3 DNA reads TGCGCCAGCAGCATATCGGGACGGCGCACAGATACGCAGTATTTT. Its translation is CASSISGRRTDTQYF. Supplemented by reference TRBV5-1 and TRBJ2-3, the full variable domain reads KAGVTQTPRYLIKTRGQQVTLSCSPISGHRSVSWYQQTPGQGLQFLFEYFSETQRNKGNFPGRFSGRQFSNSRSEMNVSTLELGDSALYLCASSISGRRTDTQYFGPGTRLTVL.

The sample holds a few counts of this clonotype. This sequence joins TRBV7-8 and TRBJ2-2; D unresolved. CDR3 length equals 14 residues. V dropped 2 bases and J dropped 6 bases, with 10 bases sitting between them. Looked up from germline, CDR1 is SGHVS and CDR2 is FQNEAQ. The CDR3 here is CASSLIRVAGELFF. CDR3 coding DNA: TGTGCCAGCAGCTTAATAAGGGTTGCCGGGGAGCTGTTTTTT.

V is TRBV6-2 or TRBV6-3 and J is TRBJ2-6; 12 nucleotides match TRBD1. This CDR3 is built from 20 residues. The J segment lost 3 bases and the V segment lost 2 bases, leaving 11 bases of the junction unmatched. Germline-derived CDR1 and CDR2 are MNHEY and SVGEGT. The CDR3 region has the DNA TGTGCCAGCAGTTACACCACCCCGGGACAGGGGGCTCTTGGGGCCAACGTCCTGACTTTC. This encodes CASSYTTPGQGALGANVLTF.

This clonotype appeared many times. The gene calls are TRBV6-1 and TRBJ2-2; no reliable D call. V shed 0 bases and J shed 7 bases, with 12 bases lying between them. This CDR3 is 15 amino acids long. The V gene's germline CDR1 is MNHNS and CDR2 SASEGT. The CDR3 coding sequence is TGTGCCAGCAGTGAAGCGAATGAGATCGGCGGGGAGCTGTTTTTT. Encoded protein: CASSEANEIGGELFF.

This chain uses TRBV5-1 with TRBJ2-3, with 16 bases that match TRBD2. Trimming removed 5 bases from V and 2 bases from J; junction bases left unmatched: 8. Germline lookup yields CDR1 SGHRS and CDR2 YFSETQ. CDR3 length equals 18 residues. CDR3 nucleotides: TGCGCCAGCAGGCGGGGACTAGCGGGGGGGCGAGACACAGATACGCAGTATTTT. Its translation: CASRRGLAGGRDTDTQYF.

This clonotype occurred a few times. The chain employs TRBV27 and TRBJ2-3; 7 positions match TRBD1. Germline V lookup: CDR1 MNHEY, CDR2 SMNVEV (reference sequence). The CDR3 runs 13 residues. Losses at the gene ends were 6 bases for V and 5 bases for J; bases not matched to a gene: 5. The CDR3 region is CASRDRFLDTQYF. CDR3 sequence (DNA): TGTGCCAGCAGGGACAGGTTTTTAGATACGCAGTATTTT.

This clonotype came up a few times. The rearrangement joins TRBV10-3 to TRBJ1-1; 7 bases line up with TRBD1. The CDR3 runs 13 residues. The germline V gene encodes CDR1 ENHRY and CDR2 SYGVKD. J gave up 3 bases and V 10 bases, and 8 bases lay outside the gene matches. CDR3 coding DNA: TGTGCCACGTCGGGACAGAGTGACACTGAAGCTTTCTTT. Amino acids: CATSGQSDTEAFF.

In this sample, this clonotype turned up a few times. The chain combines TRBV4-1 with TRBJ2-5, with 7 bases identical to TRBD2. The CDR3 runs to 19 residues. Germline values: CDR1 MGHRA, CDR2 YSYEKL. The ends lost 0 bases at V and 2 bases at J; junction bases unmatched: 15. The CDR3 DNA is TGCGCCAGCAGCCAAGAGTCCCCTAGAGCGGGGAACGTACAAGAGACCCAGTACTTC. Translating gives CASSQESPRAGNVQETQYF.

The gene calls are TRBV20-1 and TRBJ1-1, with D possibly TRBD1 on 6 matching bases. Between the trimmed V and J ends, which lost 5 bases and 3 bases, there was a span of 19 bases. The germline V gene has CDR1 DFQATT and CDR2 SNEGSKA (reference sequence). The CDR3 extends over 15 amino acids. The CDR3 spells CSAGGRGQGHTEAFF. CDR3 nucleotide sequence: TGCAGTGCTGGGGGCCGTGGGCAGGGCCACACTGAAGCTTTCTTT.

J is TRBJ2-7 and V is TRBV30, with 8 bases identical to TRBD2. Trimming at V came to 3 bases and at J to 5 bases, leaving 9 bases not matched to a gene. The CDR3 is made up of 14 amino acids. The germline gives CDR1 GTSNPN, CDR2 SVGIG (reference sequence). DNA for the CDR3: TGTGCCTGGAGCTTTGGAGCGGGAGATAACGAGCAGTACTTC. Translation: CAWSFGAGDNEQYF.

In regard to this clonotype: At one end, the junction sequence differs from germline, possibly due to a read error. The DNA for the CDR3 is TGTGCCAGCAGCTTAGGAGCGGGGGGGCCCTACAATGATCAGTTCTTC. Its protein is CASSLGAGGPYNDQFF. This chain uses TRBV7-2 with TRBJ2-1; 10 positions agree with TRBD2. The germline gives CDR1 SGHTA, CDR2 FQGNSA. CDR3 length equals 16 residues.

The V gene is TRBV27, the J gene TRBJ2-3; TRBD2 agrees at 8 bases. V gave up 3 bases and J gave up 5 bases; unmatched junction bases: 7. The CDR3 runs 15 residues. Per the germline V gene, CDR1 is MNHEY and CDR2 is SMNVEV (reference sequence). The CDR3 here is CASSFGGGGLDTQYF. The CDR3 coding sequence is TGTGCCAGCAGTTTCGGTGGCGGGGGGTTAGATACGCAGTATTTT.